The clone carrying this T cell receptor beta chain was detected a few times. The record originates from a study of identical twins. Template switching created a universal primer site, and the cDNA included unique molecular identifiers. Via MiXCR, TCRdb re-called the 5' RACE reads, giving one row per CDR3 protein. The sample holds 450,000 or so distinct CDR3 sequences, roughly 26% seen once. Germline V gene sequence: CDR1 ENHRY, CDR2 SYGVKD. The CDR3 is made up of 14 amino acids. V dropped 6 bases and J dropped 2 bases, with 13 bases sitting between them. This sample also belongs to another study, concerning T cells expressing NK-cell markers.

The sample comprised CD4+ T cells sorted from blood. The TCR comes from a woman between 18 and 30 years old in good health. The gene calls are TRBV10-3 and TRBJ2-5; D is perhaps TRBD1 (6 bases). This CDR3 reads CAIRQQGGQETQYF. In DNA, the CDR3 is TGTGCCATCAGACAACAGGGTGGGCAAGAGACCCAGTACTTC.